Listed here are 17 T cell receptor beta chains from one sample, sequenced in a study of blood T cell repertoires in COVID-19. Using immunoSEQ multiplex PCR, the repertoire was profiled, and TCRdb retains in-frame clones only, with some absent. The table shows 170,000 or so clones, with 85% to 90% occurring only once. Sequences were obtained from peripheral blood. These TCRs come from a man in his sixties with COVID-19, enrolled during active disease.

Here the CDR3 reads CASSNRGQVAEAFF. For the CDR3, the DNA is TGTGCCAGCAGTAACCGGGGACAGGTTGCTGAAGCTTTCTTT. The V and J genes are TRBV27 and TRBJ1-1; 8 bases line up with TRBD1. Trimming at V came to 5 bases and at J to 6 bases, leaving 8 bases not matched to a gene. CDR1 is MNHEY and CDR2 is SMNVEV in the germline V gene (reference sequence). The CDR3 is 14 amino acids.

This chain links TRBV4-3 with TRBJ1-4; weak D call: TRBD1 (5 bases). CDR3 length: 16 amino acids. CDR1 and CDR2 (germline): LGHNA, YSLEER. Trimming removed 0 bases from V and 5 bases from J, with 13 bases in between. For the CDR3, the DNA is TGCGCCAGCAGCCAAGATCGGGCAGGGCCCAATGAAAAACTGTTTTTT. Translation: CASSQDRAGPNEKLFF.

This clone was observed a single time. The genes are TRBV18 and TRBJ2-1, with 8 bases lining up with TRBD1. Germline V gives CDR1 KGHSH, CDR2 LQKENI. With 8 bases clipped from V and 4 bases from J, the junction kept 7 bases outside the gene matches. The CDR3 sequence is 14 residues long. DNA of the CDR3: TGTGCCAGCCTTCCGGGACAGGCATACAATGAGCAGTTCTTC. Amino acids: CASLPGQAYNEQFF.

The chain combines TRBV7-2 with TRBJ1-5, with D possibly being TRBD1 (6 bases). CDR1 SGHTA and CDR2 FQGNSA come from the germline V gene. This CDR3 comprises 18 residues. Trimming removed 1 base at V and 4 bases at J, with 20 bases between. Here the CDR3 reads CASSLVPPPAGDNQPQHF. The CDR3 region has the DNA TGTGCCAGCAGCTTAGTCCCACCGCCGGCAGGGGATAATCAGCCCCAGCATTTT.

The CDR3 DNA reads TGTGCCAGCAGCGAACTCGGGAGCAATGAAAAACTGTTTTTT. Its protein is CASSELGSNEKLFF. This chain joins TRBV9 and TRBJ1-4; unclear D gene. Germline assignment: CDR1 SGDLS and CDR2 YYNGEE. V lost 3 bases and J 5 bases, leaving 11 bases between the germline ends. The CDR3 contains 14 residues.

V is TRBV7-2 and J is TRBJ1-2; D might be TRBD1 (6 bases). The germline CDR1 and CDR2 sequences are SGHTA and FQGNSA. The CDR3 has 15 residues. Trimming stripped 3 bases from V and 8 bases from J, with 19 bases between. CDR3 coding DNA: TGTGCCAGCAGCTTCCAAGGGGGGGATTCGGGAGGCTACACCTTC. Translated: CASSFQGGDSGGYTF. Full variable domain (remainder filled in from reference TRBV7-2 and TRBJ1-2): GAGVSQSPSNKVTEKGKDVELRCDPISGHTALYWYRQSLGQGLEFLIYFQGNSAPDKSGLPSDRFSAERTGGSVSTLTIQRTQQEDSAVYLCASSFQGGDSGGYTFGSGTRLTVV.

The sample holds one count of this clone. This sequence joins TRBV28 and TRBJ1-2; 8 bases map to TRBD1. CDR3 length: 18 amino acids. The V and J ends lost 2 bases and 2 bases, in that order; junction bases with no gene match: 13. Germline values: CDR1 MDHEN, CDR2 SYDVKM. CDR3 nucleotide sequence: TGTGCCAGCAGTTTAGCCCCTTCTTGGACAGGGAAGAACTATGGCTACACCTTC. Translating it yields CASSLAPSWTGKNYGYTF.

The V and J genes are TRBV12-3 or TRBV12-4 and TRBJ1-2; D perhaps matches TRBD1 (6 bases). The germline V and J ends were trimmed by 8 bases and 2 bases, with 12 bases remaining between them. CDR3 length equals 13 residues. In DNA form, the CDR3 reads TGTGCCAGCCAGGGACATCAGAACTATGGCTACACCTTC. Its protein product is CASQGHQNYGYTF.

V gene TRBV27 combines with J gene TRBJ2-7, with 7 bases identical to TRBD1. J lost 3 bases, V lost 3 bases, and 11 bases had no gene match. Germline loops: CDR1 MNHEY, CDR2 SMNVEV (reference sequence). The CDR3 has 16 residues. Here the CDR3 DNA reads TGTGCCAGCAGTTTGAGGGGGCAGTCGGTCCTCTACGAGCAGTACTTC. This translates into CASSLRGQSVLYEQYF.

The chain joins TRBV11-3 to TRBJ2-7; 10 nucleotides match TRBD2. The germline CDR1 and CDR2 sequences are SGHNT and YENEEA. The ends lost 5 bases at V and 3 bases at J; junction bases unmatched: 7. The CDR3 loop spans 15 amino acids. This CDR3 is CASSTSSGGNYEQYF. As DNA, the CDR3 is TGTGCCAGCAGCACGTCTAGCGGGGGCAACTACGAGCAGTACTTC. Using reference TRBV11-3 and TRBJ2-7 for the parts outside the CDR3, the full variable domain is EAGVVQSPRYKIIEKKQPVAFWCNPISGHNTLYWYLQNLGQGPELLIRYENEEAVDDSQLPKDRFSAERLKGVDSTLKIQPAELGDSAVYLCASSTSSGGNYEQYFGPGTRLTVT.

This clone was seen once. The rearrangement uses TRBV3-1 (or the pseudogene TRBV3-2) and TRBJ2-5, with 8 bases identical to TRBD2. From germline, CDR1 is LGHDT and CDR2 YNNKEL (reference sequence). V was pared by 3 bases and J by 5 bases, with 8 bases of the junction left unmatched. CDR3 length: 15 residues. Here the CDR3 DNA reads TGTGCCAGCAGCCAGCCGAGAGCGGGAGTTGAGACCCAGTACTTC. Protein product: CASSQPRAGVETQYF.

The chain's CDR3 is CASSLLGQVGYTF. CDR3 bases: TGTGCCAGCAGTCTCCTGGGACAGGTGGGCTACACCTTC. The chain uses TRBV27 and TRBJ1-2, with TRBD1 matching 8 bases. The CDR3 runs 13 residues. V was clipped by 5 bases and J by 8 bases; unmatched bases: 7. Germline CDR1 and CDR2: MNHEY and SMNVEV (reference sequence).

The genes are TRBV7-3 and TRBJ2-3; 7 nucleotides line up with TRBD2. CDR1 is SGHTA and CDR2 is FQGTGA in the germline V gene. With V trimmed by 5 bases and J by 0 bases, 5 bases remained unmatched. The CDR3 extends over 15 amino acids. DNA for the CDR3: TGTGCCAGCAGCACCAGCGGGGTTAGCACAGATACGCAGTATTTT. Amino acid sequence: CASSTSGVSTDTQYF.

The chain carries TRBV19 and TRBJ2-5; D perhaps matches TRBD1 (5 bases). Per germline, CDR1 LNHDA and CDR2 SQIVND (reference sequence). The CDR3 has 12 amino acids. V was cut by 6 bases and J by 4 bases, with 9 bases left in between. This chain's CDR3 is CASRQAGETQYF. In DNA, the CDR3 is TGTGCCAGTAGACAGGCTGGAGAGACCCAGTACTTC.

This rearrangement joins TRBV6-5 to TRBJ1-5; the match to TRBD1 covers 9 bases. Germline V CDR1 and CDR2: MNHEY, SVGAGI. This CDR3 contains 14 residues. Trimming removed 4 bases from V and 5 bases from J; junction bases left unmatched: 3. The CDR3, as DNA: TGTGCCAGCAGTTTACGACAGGGGGATCAGCCCCAGCATTTT. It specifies CASSLRQGDQPQHF.

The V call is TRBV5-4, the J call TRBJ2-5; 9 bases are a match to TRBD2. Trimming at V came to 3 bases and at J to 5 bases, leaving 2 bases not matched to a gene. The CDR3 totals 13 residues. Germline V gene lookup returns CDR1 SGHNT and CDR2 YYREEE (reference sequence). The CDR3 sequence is CASSSSGVETQYF. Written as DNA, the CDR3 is TGTGCCAGCAGCTCTAGCGGGGTGGAGACCCAGTACTTC.

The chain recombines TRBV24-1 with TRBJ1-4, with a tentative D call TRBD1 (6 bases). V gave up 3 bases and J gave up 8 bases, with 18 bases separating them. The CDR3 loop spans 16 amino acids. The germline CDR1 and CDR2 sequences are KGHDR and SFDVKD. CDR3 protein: CATSDPSQGSREKLFF. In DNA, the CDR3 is TGTGCCACCAGTGATCCCTCGCAGGGGTCGAGGGAAAAACTGTTTTTT.